The clone carrying this T cell receptor beta chain was observed a single time. This entry comes from a study of cytomegalovirus exposure and HLA in healthy donors. Germline loops: CDR1 SGHDT, CDR2 YYEEEE. The trim removed 4 bases at V and 0 bases at J, leaving 2 bases unmatched. This CDR3 region has 16 residues. Each donor was healthy, and each was a bone marrow donor. The primer mix had 60 Vbeta and 13 Jbeta primers. Method: immunoSEQ multiplex PCR; TCRdb's copy keeps in-frame clones and lacks some. The sample contains 150,000 to 200,000 clones, roughly 79% of which appear only once. The sequence derives from a woman aged 45-65 years in good health and CMV-seropositive. The sample taken for sequencing was PBMCs. The chain carries TRBV5-6 and TRBJ2-2, with 11 bases identical to TRBD1. CDR3: CASSPGQGANTGELFF. The CDR3, as DNA: TGTGCCAGCAGCCCGGGACAGGGGGCGAACACCGGGGAGCTGTTTTTT. Together with reference TRBV5-6 and TRBJ2-2, the CDR3 gives the full variable domain: DAGVTQSPTHLIKTRGQQVTLRCSPKSGHDTVSWYQQALGQGPQFIFQYYEEEERQRGNFPDRFSGHQFPNYSSELNVNALLLGDSALYLCASSPGQGANTGELFFGEGSRLTVL.